This is a list of T cell receptor beta chains from one sample in a study of T-cell reconstitution after alpha-beta-depleted transplantation in children. One entry per CDR3 protein, called by TCRdb with MiXCR from the PCR reads. The sample consists of about 610,000 distinct CDR3 sequences, approximately 10% of them appearing once. The source material was PBMCs from the stem cell graft donor, sampled from the stem cell graft. The receptors derive from a human donor who donated a stem cell graft to a child with acute myeloid leukemia. The CDR3 runs from the conserved cysteine through the conserved F or W. The D gene is left open where the match is weak. The size field is filled for only some rows; it gives once, few, many or a size class.

j_gene: TRBJ2-5
d_gene: TRBD2
abundance: many
v_gene: TRBV24-1
CDR3nt: TGTGCCACCAGCGTAGCGGGGAAAGAGACCCAGTACTTC
CDR3aa: CATSVAGKETQYF

j_gene: TRBJ2-4
d_gene: .
abundance: many
v_gene: TRBV4-3
CDR3nt: TGCGCCAGCAGCTCGGGGAGATCTTTAGCCAAAAACATTCAGTACTTC
CDR3aa: CASSSGRSLAKNIQYF

j_gene: TRBJ2-7
d_gene: .
abundance: .
v_gene: TRBV4-3
CDR3nt: TGCGCCAGCAGCCAGGTAGGGAGGGAGCAGTACTTC
CDR3aa: CASSQVGREQYF

j_gene: TRBJ2-1
d_gene: TRBD2
abundance: many
v_gene: TRBV6-5
CDR3nt: TGTGCCAGCAGTTACTGGGGGGGTGGAGAGCAGTTCTTC
CDR3aa: CASSYWGGGEQFF

j_gene: TRBJ2-1
d_gene: .
abundance: few
v_gene: TRBV7-2
CDR3nt: TGTGCCAGCAGCTTAGTGAAGGGGGTCGGGAATGAGCAGTTCTTC
CDR3aa: CASSLVKGVGNEQFF

j_gene: TRBJ1-5
d_gene: .
abundance: few
v_gene: TRBV29-1
CDR3nt: TGCAGCGTTGGAAAGGGAACCAATCAGCCCCAGCATTTT
CDR3aa: CSVGKGTNQPQHF

j_gene: TRBJ2-7
d_gene: .
abundance: .
v_gene: TRBV27
CDR3nt: TGTGCCAGCAGTTTATCTTGGCGGGACGAGCAGTACTTC
CDR3aa: CASSLSWRDEQYF

j_gene: TRBJ1-2
d_gene: TRBD1
abundance: .
v_gene: TRBV7-3
CDR3nt: TGTGCCAGCAGCTCCGACAGGGGGGATGGCGGTGGCTACACCTTC
CDR3aa: CASSSDRGDGGGYTF

j_gene: TRBJ1-6
d_gene: .
abundance: few
v_gene: TRBV9
CDR3nt: TGTGCCAGCAGCGTAGGATGGAAGAGCTCCTATAATTCACCCCTCCACTTT
CDR3aa: CASSVGWKSSYNSPLHF

j_gene: TRBJ2-2
d_gene: TRBD2
abundance: many
v_gene: TRBV29-1
CDR3nt: TGCAGCGTTGAAGGGTCTGGGGGAGCGGGAACCGGGGAGCTGTTTTTT
CDR3aa: CSVEGSGGAGTGELFF

j_gene: TRBJ2-5
d_gene: TRBD1
abundance: many
v_gene: TRBV2
CDR3nt: TGTGCCAGCAGCCCAGGACAGGCAGAGACCCAGTACTTC
CDR3aa: CASSPGQAETQYF

j_gene: TRBJ2-3
d_gene: TRBD2
abundance: many
v_gene: TRBV20-1
CDR3nt: TGCAGTGCTAGACCCAGTCTGGGACTAGCGGGAGACGCGCAGTATTTT
CDR3aa: CSARPSLGLAGDAQYF

j_gene: TRBJ2-2
d_gene: TRBD2
abundance: few
v_gene: TRBV11-2
CDR3nt: TGTGCCAGCAGCCCTCTTGGCGGGAGTGGGTTCGGGGAGCTGTTTTTT
CDR3aa: CASSPLGGSGFGELFF

j_gene: TRBJ2-7
d_gene: .
abundance: .
v_gene: TRBV6-1
CDR3nt: TGTGCCAGCAGTGATTGGGATTCCTACGAGCAGTACTTC
CDR3aa: CASSDWDSYEQYF

j_gene: TRBJ1-1
d_gene: TRBD1
abundance: many
v_gene: TRBV4-3
CDR3nt: TGCGCCAGCAGCACAATTGACAGGGGGTTAAAAGCTTTCTTT
CDR3aa: CASSTIDRGLKAFF

j_gene: TRBJ2-2
d_gene: TRBD1
abundance: .
v_gene: TRBV15
CDR3nt: TGTGCCACCGCTGGTCAGGGGGCCACCGGGGAGCTGTTTTTT
CDR3aa: CATAGQGATGELFF

j_gene: TRBJ2-1
d_gene: .
abundance: many
v_gene: TRBV4-3
CDR3nt: TGCGCCAGCAGCCAAGACGCTTACTCCTACAATGAGCAGTTCTTC
CDR3aa: CASSQDAYSYNEQFF

j_gene: TRBJ2-7
d_gene: TRBD2
abundance: few
v_gene: TRBV6-5
CDR3nt: TGTGCCAGCAGTTACTCCGGACTAGCCGGCTACGAGCAGTACTTC
CDR3aa: CASSYSGLAGYEQYF

j_gene: TRBJ1-1
d_gene: .
abundance: few
v_gene: TRBV12-3/TRBV12-4
CDR3nt: TGTGCCAGCAGCCCCTCCGGACAGCCTGGGAACACTGAAGCTTTCTTT
CDR3aa: CASSPSGQPGNTEAFF

j_gene: TRBJ2-2
d_gene: TRBD2
abundance: .
v_gene: TRBV4-3
CDR3nt: TGCGCCAGCAGCCAAGCGGGAGGGCCGACCGGGGAGCTGTTTTTT
CDR3aa: CASSQAGGPTGELFF

j_gene: TRBJ2-5
d_gene: .
abundance: few
v_gene: TRBV29-1
CDR3nt: TGCAGCGTCTCCCCCTTGGGGACCCAGTACTTC
CDR3aa: CSVSPLGTQYF

j_gene: TRBJ1-6
d_gene: TRBD1
abundance: .
v_gene: TRBV7-2
CDR3nt: TGTGCCAGCAGAAACGTCAGGGGGAATTCACCCCTCCACTTT
CDR3aa: CASRNVRGNSPLHF

j_gene: TRBJ2-1
d_gene: TRBD2
abundance: few
v_gene: TRBV7-2
CDR3nt: TGTGCCAGCAGCTTAACGCGGACTAGTACCAATGAGCAGTTCTTC
CDR3aa: CASSLTRTSTNEQFF

j_gene: TRBJ1-1
d_gene: TRBD1
abundance: few
v_gene: TRBV7-9
CDR3nt: TGTGCCAGCAGCGGATACAGGGGGAAGAACACTGAAGCTTTCTTT
CDR3aa: CASSGYRGKNTEAFF

j_gene: TRBJ2-3
d_gene: .
abundance: .
v_gene: TRBV20-1
CDR3nt: TGCAGTGCTAGTAAAACAAGCACAGATACGCAGTATTTT
CDR3aa: CSASKTSTDTQYF

j_gene: TRBJ2-3
d_gene: TRBD2
abundance: few
v_gene: TRBV20-1
CDR3nt: TGCAGTGCATCGCGGGAGGCGCTCACAGATACGCAGTATTTT
CDR3aa: CSASREALTDTQYF

j_gene: TRBJ2-7
d_gene: .
abundance: few
v_gene: TRBV7-9
CDR3nt: TGTGCCAGCACTCAACGAGACTGGCCCTACGAGCAGTACTTC
CDR3aa: CASTQRDWPYEQYF

j_gene: TRBJ2-3
d_gene: .
abundance: .
v_gene: TRBV29-1
CDR3nt: TGCAGCGTTGAGAAGGACAGCTCAGATACGCAGTATTTT
CDR3aa: CSVEKDSSDTQYF

j_gene: TRBJ2-1
d_gene: TRBD2
abundance: few
v_gene: TRBV10-3
CDR3nt: TGTGCCATCAGTGAGTCAAAAGCGGGACTCTCCTACAATGAGCAGTTCTTC
CDR3aa: CAISESKAGLSYNEQFF

j_gene: TRBJ2-2
d_gene: TRBD1
abundance: many
v_gene: TRBV10-3
CDR3nt: TGTGCCATCAGAGAGGGACAGGGTCCCGGGGAGCTGTTTTTT
CDR3aa: CAIREGQGPGELFF

j_gene: TRBJ2-3
d_gene: TRBD1
abundance: few
v_gene: TRBV6-1
CDR3nt: TGTGCCAGCAGTACCGGGACAGGGAATCCCACAGATACGCAGTATTTT
CDR3aa: CASSTGTGNPTDTQYF

j_gene: TRBJ2-5
d_gene: .
abundance: many
v_gene: TRBV21-1
CDR3nt: TGTGCCAGCAGCTGCGTAGGGGACGGAGGATATAGGGAGACCCAGTACTTC
CDR3aa: CASSCVGDGGYRETQYF

j_gene: TRBJ1-2
d_gene: .
abundance: few
v_gene: TRBV5-1
CDR3nt: TGCGCCAGCAGCTTGGATAGAGGGAGCGGCTACACCTTC
CDR3aa: CASSLDRGSGYTF

j_gene: TRBJ1-2
d_gene: .
abundance: .
v_gene: TRBV20-1
CDR3nt: TGCAGTGCTAGCGGTTGGGCGGGCGCCGACTATGGCTACACCTTC
CDR3aa: CSASGWAGADYGYTF

j_gene: TRBJ1-2
d_gene: .
abundance: many
v_gene: TRBV6-5
CDR3nt: TGTGCCAGCAGTAACCGGGCTAACTATGGCTACACCTTC
CDR3aa: CASSNRANYGYTF

j_gene: TRBJ2-1
d_gene: .
abundance: many
v_gene: TRBV20-1
CDR3nt: TGCAGTGCTGACCGGGACGGAGCTTCCTACAATGAGCAGTTCTTC
CDR3aa: CSADRDGASYNEQFF

j_gene: TRBJ1-1
d_gene: .
abundance: .
v_gene: TRBV7-2
CDR3nt: TGTGCCAGCAGCTCCATGGGTGTCACTGAAGCTTTCTTT
CDR3aa: CASSSMGVTEAFF

j_gene: TRBJ1-1
d_gene: .
abundance: many
v_gene: TRBV20-1
CDR3nt: TGCAGCGCGGAGCCAGGCGGTAGCACTGAAGCTTTCTTT
CDR3aa: CSAEPGGSTEAFF

j_gene: TRBJ2-7
d_gene: .
abundance: .
v_gene: TRBV7-6
CDR3nt: TGTGCCAGCAGCCAGAGCGGTCAGGGACCCTACGAGCAGTACTTC
CDR3aa: CASSQSGQGPYEQYF

j_gene: TRBJ2-5
d_gene: TRBD2
abundance: few
v_gene: TRBV20-1
CDR3nt: TGCAGTGCATTACCAAGCCCGGGACTATCCCCTTTGTACCAAGAGACCCAGTACTTC
CDR3aa: CSALPSPGLSPLYQETQYF

j_gene: TRBJ2-5
d_gene: TRBD2
abundance: many
v_gene: TRBV12-3/TRBV12-4
CDR3nt: TGTGCCAGCAGTCAGAGGACTAGCGGGTCAACCCAGTACTTC
CDR3aa: CASSQRTSGSTQYF

j_gene: TRBJ1-5
d_gene: .
abundance: many
v_gene: TRBV5-1
CDR3nt: TGCGCCAGCAGCTGGACAACCGGCAATCAGCCCCAGCATTTT
CDR3aa: CASSWTTGNQPQHF

j_gene: TRBJ1-1
d_gene: TRBD1
abundance: many
v_gene: TRBV2
CDR3nt: TGTGCCAGCAGAAAGGACAGGGTTGGTGAAGCTTTCTTT
CDR3aa: CASRKDRVGEAFF

j_gene: TRBJ1-1
d_gene: TRBD1
abundance: .
v_gene: TRBV25-1
CDR3nt: TGTGCCAGCAGTGAATATGATGGGACAGGGAGGAACACTGAAGCTTTCTTT
CDR3aa: CASSEYDGTGRNTEAFF

j_gene: TRBJ2-7
d_gene: TRBD2
abundance: few
v_gene: TRBV29-1
CDR3nt: TGCAGCGTGACCGGTGCCGGGACTAGTCTCGTCGAGCAGTACTTC
CDR3aa: CSVTGAGTSLVEQYF

j_gene: TRBJ1-2
d_gene: .
abundance: many
v_gene: TRBV5-1
CDR3nt: TGCGCCAGCAGCCGGAGGTTGGCGGAGAACTATGGCTACACCTTC
CDR3aa: CASSRRLAENYGYTF

j_gene: TRBJ2-1
d_gene: .
abundance: many
v_gene: TRBV6-5
CDR3nt: TGTGCCAGCAGTTACCCAGGAGGGGGGAATGAGCAGTTCTTC
CDR3aa: CASSYPGGGNEQFF

j_gene: TRBJ2-1
d_gene: TRBD1
abundance: few
v_gene: TRBV7-8
CDR3nt: TGTGCCAGCAGCTACTATGGCGGGACAGGAGGTAATGAGCAGTTCTTC
CDR3aa: CASSYYGGTGGNEQFF